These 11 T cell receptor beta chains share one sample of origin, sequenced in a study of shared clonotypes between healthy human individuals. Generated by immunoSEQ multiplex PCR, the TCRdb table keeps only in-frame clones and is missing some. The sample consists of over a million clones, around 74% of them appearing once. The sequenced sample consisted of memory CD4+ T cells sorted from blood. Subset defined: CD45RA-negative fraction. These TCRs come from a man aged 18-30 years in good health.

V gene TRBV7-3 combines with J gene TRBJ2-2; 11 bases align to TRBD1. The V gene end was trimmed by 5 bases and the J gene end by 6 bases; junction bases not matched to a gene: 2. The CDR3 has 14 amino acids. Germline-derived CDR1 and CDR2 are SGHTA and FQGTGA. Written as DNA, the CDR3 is TGTGCCAGCAGCCTGGGACAGGGGGCCGGGGAGCTGTTTTTT. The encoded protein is CASSLGQGAGELFF.

The CDR3 reads CSVDPNWGTDTQYF. In nucleotides, the CDR3 is TGCAGCGTTGACCCGAATTGGGGTACAGATACGCAGTATTTT. The chain uses TRBV29-1 and TRBJ2-3, with no clear D. Germline CDR1 is SQVTM and CDR2 is ANQGSEA. The length of the CDR3 is 14 residues. Trimming pared 3 bases from V and 3 bases from J, leaving 13 bases between.

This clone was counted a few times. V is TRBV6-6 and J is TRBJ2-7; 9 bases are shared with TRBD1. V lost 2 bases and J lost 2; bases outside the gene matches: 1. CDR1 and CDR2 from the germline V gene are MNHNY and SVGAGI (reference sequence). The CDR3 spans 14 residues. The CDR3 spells CASSYGDRAYEQYF. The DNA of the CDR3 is TGTGCCAGCAGTTACGGGGACAGGGCCTACGAGCAGTACTTC.

CDR3 nucleotide sequence: TGTGCCAGCAGTTTTGCTGAGTCCACAGATACGCAGTATTTT. Translation gives CASSFAESTDTQYF. This chain joins TRBV27 and TRBJ2-3, with unresolved D. The germline CDR1 and CDR2 sequences are MNHEY and SMNVEV (reference sequence). The CDR3 has 14 residues. With 3 bases removed from V and 2 bases from J, the gap between germline ends came to 9 bases.

CDR3: CASSVGTINEQYF. The CDR3 DNA sequence: TGTGCCAGCAGCGTAGGGACTATTAACGAGCAGTACTTC. V is TRBV11-2 and J is TRBJ2-7; 7 nucleotides line up with TRBD2. The V gene end was trimmed by 5 bases and the J gene end by 5 bases; junction bases not matched to a gene: 6. The CDR3 has 13 residues. Germline V gene data show CDR1 as SGHAT and CDR2 as FQNNGV.

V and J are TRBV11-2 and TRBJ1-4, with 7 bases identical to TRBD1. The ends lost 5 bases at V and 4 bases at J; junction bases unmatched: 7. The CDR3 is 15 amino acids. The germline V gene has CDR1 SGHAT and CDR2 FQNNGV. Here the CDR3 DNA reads TGTGCCAGCAGCCCCGGGACAGCTCTTAATGAAAAACTGTTTTTT. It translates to CASSPGTALNEKLFF.

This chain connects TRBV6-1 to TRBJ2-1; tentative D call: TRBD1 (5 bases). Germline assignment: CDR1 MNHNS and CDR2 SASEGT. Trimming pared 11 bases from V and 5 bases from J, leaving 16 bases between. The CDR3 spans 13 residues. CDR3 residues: CACRLTVNNEQFF. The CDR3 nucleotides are TGTGCCTGCCGACTGACAGTCAACAATGAGCAGTTCTTC.

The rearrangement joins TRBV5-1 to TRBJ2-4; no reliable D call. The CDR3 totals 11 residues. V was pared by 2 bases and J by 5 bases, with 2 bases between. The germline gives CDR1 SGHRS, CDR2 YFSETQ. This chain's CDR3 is CASSLQNIQYF. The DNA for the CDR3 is TGCGCCAGCAGCTTACAAAACATTCAGTACTTC.

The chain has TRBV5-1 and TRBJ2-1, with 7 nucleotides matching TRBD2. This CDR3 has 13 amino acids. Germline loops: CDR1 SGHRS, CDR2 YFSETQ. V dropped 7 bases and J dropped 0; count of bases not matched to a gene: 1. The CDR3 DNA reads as TGCGCCAGCCAGCGGGACTCCTACAATGAGCAGTTCTTC. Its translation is CASQRDSYNEQFF.

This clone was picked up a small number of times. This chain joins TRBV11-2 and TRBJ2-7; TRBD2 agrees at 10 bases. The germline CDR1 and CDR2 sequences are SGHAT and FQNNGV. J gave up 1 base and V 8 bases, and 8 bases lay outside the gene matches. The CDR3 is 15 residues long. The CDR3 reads CASHGLAGASYEQYF. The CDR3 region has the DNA TGTGCCAGCCATGGGCTAGCGGGGGCGTCCTACGAGCAGTACTTC.

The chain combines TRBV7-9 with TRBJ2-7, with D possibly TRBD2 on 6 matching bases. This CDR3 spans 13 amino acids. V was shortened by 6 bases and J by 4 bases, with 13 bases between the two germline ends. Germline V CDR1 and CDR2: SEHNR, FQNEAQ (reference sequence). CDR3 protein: CASRRGGTYEQYF. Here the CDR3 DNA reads TGTGCCAGCAGGCGGGGTGGGACTTACGAGCAGTACTTC.